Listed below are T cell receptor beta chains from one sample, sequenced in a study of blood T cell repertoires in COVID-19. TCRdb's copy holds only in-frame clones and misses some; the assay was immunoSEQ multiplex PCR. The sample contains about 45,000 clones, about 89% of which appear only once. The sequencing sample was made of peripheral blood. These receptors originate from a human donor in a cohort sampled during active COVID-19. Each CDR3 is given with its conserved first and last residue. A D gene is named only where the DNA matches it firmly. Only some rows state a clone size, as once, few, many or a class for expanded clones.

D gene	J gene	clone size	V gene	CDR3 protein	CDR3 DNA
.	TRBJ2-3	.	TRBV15	CATSRDNSRDEVSDTQYF	TGTGCCACCAGCAGAGATAATTCGCGGGACGAGGTTTCAGATACGCAGTATTTT
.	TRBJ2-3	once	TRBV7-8	CASSFPQASTDTQYF	TGTGCCAGCAGCTTTCCACAGGCTAGCACAGATACGCAGTATTTT
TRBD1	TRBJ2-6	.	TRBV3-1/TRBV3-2	CASSRGQLSGANVLTF	TGTGCCAGCAGCCGGGGACAGCTCTCTGGGGCCAACGTCCTGACTTTC
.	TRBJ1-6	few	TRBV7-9	CASSAPYEYSPLHF	TGTGCCAGCAGCGCTCCCTATGAGTATTCACCCCTCCACTTT
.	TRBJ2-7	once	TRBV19	CASSIAVLEVDEQYF	TGTGCCAGTAGTATAGCTGTACTAGAAGTCGACGAGCAGTACTTC
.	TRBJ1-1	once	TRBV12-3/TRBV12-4	CASTHRDLEAFF	TGTGCCAGCACCCACAGGGATCTTGAAGCTTTCTTT
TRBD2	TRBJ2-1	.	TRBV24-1	CATSDFDSGEQFF	TGTGCCACCAGTGATTTTGATAGCGGGGAGCAGTTCTTC
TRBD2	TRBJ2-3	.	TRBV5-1	CASSQGTSGGTDTQYF	TGCGCCAGCAGCCAAGGGACTAGCGGGGGCACAGATACGCAGTATTTT
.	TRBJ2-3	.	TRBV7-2	CASRLNRASTDTQYF	TGTGCCAGCAGATTGAACAGAGCTAGCACAGATACGCAGTATTTT
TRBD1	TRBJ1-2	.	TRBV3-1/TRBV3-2	CASSQPAGGAHGYTF	TGTGCCAGCAGCCAACCCGCAGGGGGAGCTCATGGCTACACCTTC
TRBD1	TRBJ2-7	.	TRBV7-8	CASSRSQGRFDEQYF	TGTGCCAGCAGCCGATCACAGGGGCGATTTGACGAGCAGTACTTC
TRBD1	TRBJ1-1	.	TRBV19	CASSSQGEYTEAFF	TGTGCCAGTAGTTCTCAGGGGGAGTACACTGAAGCTTTCTTT
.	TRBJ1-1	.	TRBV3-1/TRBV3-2	CASSLTPYMSTEAFF	TGTGCCAGCAGCCTGACTCCCTACATGAGCACTGAAGCTTTCTTT
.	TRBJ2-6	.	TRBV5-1	CASSWRDGRSSGANVLTF	TGCGCCAGCAGCTGGAGGGACGGAAGAAGCTCTGGGGCCAACGTCCTGACTTTC
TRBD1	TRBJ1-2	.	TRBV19	CASSLSPGQGATGYTF	TGTGCCAGTAGTCTGTCTCCGGGACAGGGGGCTACTGGCTACACCTTC
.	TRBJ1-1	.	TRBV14	CASSQGLGGAEEAFF	TGTGCCAGCAGCCAAGGACTTGGGGGGGCGGAAGAAGCTTTCTTT
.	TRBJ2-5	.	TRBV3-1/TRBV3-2	CASSQSVKQETQYF	TGTGCCAGCAGCCAAAGCGTGAAACAAGAGACCCAGTACTTC
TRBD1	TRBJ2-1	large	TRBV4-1	CASNPGQGIREQFF	TGCGCCAGCAATCCGGGACAGGGAATCAGGGAGCAGTTCTTC
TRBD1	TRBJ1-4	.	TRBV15	CATSRGRQGRAEKLFF	TGTGCCACCAGCAGAGGGAGACAGGGGCGAGCGGAAAAACTGTTTTTT
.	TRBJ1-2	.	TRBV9	CASSVAPSGYGYTF	TGTGCCAGCAGCGTAGCTCCCTCAGGGTATGGCTACACCTTC
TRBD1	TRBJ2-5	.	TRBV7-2	CASSPDRGRETQYF	TGTGCCAGCAGCCCGGACAGGGGGCGGGAGACCCAGTACTTC
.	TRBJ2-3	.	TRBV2	CASSDPGGPTTDTQYF	TGTGCCAGCAGTGATCCCGGCGGGCCGACCACAGATACGCAGTATTTT
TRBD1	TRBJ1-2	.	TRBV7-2	CASSLDRGGYGYTF	TGTGCCAGCAGCTTAGACAGGGGAGGCTATGGCTACACCTTC